The 3 T cell receptor beta chains listed next were all sequenced from one sample in a study of patients and donors after allogeneic stem cell transplantation. TCRdb reprocessed the RT-PCR reads via MiXCR and lists one record per CDR3 protein. The repertoire holds tens of thousands of distinct CDR3 sequences, with 40% to 60% as singletons. What was sequenced was blood, either unsorted or a sorted T cell fraction (not recorded which). Source of these receptors: a human donor who was either an allogeneic HSCT recipient or a stem cell or donor lymphocyte infusion donor (not recorded which). It is not recorded whose cells these are; they may come from a transplant donor.

The chain recombines TRBV20-1 with TRBJ2-3, with TRBD1 matching 11 bases. Germline loops: CDR1 DFQATT, CDR2 SNEGSKA (reference sequence). V shed 3 bases and J 8 bases; nucleotides not matched to a gene: 10. This CDR3 is built from 15 residues. The CDR3 sequence is CSASPDRGQRVTQYF. The CDR3 DNA is TGCAGTGCTAGTCCGGACAGGGGGCAGAGGGTTACGCAGTATTTT.

V is TRBV5-6 and J is TRBJ2-2; D possibly matches TRBD1 or TRBD2 (5 bases each). The V gene's germline CDR1 is SGHDT and CDR2 YYEEEE. With 4 bases removed from V and 4 bases from J, the gap between germline ends came to 14 bases. The CDR3 length is 15 residues. CDR3 coding DNA: TGTGCCAGCAGCCTGGCCTGGGGGTTCACCGGGGAGCTGTTTTTT. As protein: CASSLAWGFTGELFF.

This clonotype has just one count. J is TRBJ1-2 and V is TRBV27; D is possibly TRBD1 (6 bases). Trimming pared 4 bases from V and 2 bases from J, leaving 8 bases between. CDR1 and CDR2 (germline): MNHEY, SMNVEV (reference sequence). The CDR3 contains 13 residues. The CDR3 is CASSYTGNYGYTF. CDR3 in DNA: TGTGCCAGCAGTTACACAGGGAACTATGGCTACACCTTC.